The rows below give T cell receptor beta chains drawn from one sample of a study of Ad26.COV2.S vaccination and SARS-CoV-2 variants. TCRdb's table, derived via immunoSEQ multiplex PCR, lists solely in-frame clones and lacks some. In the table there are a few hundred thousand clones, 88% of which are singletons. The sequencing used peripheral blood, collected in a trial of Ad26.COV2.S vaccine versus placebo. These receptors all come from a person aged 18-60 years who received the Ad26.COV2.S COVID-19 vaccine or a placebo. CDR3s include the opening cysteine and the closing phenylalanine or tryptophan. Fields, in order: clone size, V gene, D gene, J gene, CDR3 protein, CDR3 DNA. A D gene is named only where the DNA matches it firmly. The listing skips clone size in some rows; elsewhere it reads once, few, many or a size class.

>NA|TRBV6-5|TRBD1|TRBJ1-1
CASSRTTGGTEAFF
TGTGCCAGCAGCCGAACGACAGGGGGCACTGAAGCTTTCTTT
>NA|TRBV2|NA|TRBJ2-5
CASSEALPGMGQETQYF
TGTGCCAGCAGTGAAGCGCTTCCGGGGATGGGTCAAGAGACCCAGTACTTC
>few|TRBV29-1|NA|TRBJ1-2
CSVEGASNYGYTF
TGCAGCGTTGAAGGGGCAAGTAACTATGGCTACACCTTC
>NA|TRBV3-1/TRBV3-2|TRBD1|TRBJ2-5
CASSPTGVVGTQYF
TGTGCCAGCAGCCCGACAGGGGTGGTAGGGACCCAGTACTTC
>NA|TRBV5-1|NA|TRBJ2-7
CASSLAPGNGEQYF
TGCGCCAGCAGCTTGGCCCCGGGGAACGGCGAGCAGTACTTC
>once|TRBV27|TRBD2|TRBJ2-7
CASSPSRGAYEQYF
TGTGCCAGCAGTCCCTCCCGGGGGGCCTACGAGCAGTACTTC
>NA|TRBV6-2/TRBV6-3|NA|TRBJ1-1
CASSYSQWSEAFF
TGTGCCAGCAGTTACTCTCAGTGGTCTGAAGCTTTCTTT
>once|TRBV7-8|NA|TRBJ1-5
CASSFGRGQPQHF
TGTGCCAGCAGCTTCGGCAGAGGGCAGCCCCAGCATTTT
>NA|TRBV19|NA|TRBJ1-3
CASSIDRSRASNSGNTIYF
TGTGCCAGTAGTATAGATCGATCGAGGGCCTCGAACTCTGGAAACACCATATATTTT
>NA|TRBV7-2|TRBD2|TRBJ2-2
CASSFSGGYTGELFF
TGTGCCAGCAGCTTTAGCGGGGGGTACACCGGGGAGCTGTTTTTT
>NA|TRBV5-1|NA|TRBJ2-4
CASSLNPASGPQYF
TGCGCCAGCAGCTTGAACCCAGCGTCGGGGCCTCAGTACTTC
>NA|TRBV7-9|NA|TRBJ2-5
CASSLAGLRGTQYF
TGTGCCAGCAGCTTAGCCGGACTAAGGGGTACCCAGTACTTC
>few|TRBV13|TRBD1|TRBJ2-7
CASSLGRGPVYEQYF
TGTGCCAGCAGCTTAGGAAGGGGGCCCGTCTACGAGCAGTACTTC
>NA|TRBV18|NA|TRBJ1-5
CASSLEAGLSNQPQHF
TGTGCCAGCTCACTAGAAGCAGGGCTTAGCAATCAGCCCCAGCATTTT
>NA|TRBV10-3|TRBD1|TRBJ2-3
CAISNQGADTQYF
TGTGCCATCAGCAATCAGGGGGCAGATACGCAGTATTTT
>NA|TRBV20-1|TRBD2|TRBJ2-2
CSAGGDGELFF
TGCAGTGCCGGGGGGGATGGGGAGCTGTTTTTT
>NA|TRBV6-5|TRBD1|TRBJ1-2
CASSRGQVEDYGYTF
TGTGCCAGCAGTCGGGGACAGGTTGAAGACTATGGCTACACCTTC
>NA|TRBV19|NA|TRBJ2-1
CASSIVDSGVNEQFF
TGTGCCAGTAGTATTGTCGACTCCGGGGTCAATGAGCAGTTCTTC
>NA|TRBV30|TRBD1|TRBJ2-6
CAWSVGQSGANVLTF
TGTGCCTGGAGTGTGGGACAGTCCGGGGCCAACGTCCTGACTTTC
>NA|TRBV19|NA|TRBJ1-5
CASSIEAGDQPQHF
TGTGCCAGTAGTATTGAGGCAGGGGACCAGCCCCAGCATTTT
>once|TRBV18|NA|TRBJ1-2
CASSPGRWLGYGYTF
TGTGCCAGCTCACCCGGGCGATGGTTGGGATATGGCTACACCTTC
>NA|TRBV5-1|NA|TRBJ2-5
CASSLVIGTEETQYF
TGCGCCAGCAGCTTGGTGATAGGAACCGAAGAGACCCAGTACTTC
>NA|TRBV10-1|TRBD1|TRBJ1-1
CASRDDKGARAFF
TGCGCCAGCAGGGACGACAAGGGGGCGAGGGCTTTCTTT
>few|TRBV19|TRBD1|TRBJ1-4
CASRNRGGREKLFF
TGTGCCAGTAGAAACAGGGGAGGTCGTGAAAAACTGTTTTTT
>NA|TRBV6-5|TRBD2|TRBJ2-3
CASSLAGGGPDTQYF
TGTGCCAGCAGTCTAGCGGGGGGGGGTCCAGATACGCAGTATTTT
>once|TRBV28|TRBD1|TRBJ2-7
CASSLVPGQGSYEQYF
TGTGCCAGCAGTTTAGTACCGGGACAGGGCTCCTACGAGCAGTACTTC
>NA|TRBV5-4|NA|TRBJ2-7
CASSFKGRADYEQYF
TGTGCCAGCAGCTTTAAAGGCAGGGCCGACTACGAGCAGTACTTC
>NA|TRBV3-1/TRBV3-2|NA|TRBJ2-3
CASSQDEGTDTQYF
TGTGCCAGCAGCCAAGACGAGGGGACAGATACGCAGTATTTT
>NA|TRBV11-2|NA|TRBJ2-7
CASSHPGGYSYEQYF
TGTGCCAGCAGCCATCCCGGCGGGTACTCCTACGAGCAGTACTTC
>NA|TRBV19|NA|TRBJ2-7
CASSWLGDGPYEQYF
TGTGCCAGTAGTTGGTTGGGGGACGGACCCTACGAGCAGTACTTC
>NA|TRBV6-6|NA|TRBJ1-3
CASSGGGGNTIYF
TGTGCCAGCAGTGGAGGAGGCGGAAACACCATATATTTT
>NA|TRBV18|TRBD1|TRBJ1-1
CASSQGQAALGAEAFF
TGTGCCAGCTCCCAGGGACAGGCCGCCCTAGGGGCTGAAGCTTTCTTT
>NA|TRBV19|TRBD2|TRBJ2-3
CASSRPTGGLSTDTQYF
TGTGCCAGTAGTAGGCCCACGGGAGGCCTTAGCACAGATACGCAGTATTTT
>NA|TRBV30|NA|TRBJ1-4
CAWSDRTGSQEKLFF
TGTGCCTGGAGTGACCGCACAGGGTCGCAAGAAAAACTGTTTTTT
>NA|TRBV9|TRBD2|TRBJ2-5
CASNRGGWYQETQYF
TGTGCCAGCAATCGGGGGGGATGGTACCAAGAGACCCAGTACTTC
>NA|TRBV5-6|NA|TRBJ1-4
CASSLMGSTNEKLFF
TGTGCCAGCAGCTTGATGGGTTCAACTAATGAAAAACTGTTTTTT
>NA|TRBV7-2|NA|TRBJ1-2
CASSLGGRWKEGYGYTF
TGTGCCAGCAGCTTAGGAGGACGGTGGAAAGAGGGCTATGGCTACACCTTC
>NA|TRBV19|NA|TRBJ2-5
CASSTGLGRETQYF
TGTGCCAGTAGTACCGGACTGGGGAGAGAGACCCAGTACTTC
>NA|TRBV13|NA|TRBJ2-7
CASSLVEGGNYEQYF
TGTGCCAGCAGCTTGGTTGAAGGGGGGAACTACGAGCAGTACTTC